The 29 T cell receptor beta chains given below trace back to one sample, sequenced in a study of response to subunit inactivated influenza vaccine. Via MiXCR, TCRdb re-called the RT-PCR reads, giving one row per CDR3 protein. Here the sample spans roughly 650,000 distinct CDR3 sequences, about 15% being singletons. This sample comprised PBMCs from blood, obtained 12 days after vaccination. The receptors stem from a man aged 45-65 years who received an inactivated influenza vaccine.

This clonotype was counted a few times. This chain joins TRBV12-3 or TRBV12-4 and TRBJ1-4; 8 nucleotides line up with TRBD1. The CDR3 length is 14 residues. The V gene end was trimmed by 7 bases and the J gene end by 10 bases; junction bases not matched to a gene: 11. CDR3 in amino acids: CASTPGQGAAKLFF. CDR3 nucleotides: TGTGCCAGCACCCCAGGACAGGGCGCCGCAAAACTGTTTTTT.

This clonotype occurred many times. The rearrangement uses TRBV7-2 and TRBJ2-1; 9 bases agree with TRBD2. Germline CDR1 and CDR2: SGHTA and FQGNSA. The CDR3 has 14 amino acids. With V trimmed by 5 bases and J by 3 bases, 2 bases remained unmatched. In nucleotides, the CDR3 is TGTGCCAGCAGCGGTAGCGGGGGCTACAATGAGCAGTTCTTC. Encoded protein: CASSGSGGYNEQFF.

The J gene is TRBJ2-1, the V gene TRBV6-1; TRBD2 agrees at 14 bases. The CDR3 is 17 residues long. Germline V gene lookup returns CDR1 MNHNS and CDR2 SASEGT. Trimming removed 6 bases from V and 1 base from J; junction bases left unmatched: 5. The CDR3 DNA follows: TGTGCCAGCAGCTCCGGGACTAGCGGGAGTTCCTACAATGAGCAGTTCTTC. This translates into CASSSGTSGSSYNEQFF.

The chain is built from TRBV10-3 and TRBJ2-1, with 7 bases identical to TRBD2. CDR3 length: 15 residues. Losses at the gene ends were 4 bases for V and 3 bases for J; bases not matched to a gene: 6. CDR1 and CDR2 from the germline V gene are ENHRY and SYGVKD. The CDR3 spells CAISAGGSSYNEQFF. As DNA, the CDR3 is TGTGCCATCAGTGCCGGCGGGAGTAGCTACAATGAGCAGTTCTTC.

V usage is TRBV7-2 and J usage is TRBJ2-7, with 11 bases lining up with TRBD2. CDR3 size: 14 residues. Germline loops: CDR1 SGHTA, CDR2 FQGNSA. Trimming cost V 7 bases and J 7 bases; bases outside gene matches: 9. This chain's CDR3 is CASTTSGSSVEQYF. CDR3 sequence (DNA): TGTGCCAGCACTACTAGCGGGAGCTCCGTGGAGCAGTACTTC. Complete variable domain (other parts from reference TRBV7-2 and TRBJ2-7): GAGVSQSPSNKVTEKGKDVELRCDPISGHTALYWYRQSLGQGLEFLIYFQGNSAPDKSGLPSDRFSAERTGGSVSTLTIQRTQQEDSAVYLCASTTSGSSVEQYFGPGTRLTVT.

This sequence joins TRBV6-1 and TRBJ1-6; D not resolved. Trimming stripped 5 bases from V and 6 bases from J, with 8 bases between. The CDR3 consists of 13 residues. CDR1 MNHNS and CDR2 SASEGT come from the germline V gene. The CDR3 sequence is CASSPWLNSPLHF. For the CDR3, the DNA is TGTGCCAGCAGTCCGTGGCTTAATTCACCCCTCCACTTT.

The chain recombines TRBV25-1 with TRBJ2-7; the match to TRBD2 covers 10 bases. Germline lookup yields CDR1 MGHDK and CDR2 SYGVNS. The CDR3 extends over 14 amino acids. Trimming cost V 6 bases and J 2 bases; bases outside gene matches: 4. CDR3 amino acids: CASRASGRAYEQYF. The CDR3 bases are TGTGCCAGCAGGGCCAGCGGGAGGGCCTACGAGCAGTACTTC.

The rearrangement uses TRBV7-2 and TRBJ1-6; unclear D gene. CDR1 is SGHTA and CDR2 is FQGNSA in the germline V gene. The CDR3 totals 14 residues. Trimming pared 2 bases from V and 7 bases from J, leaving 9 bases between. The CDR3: CASSLWQQNSPLHF. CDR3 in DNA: TGTGCCAGCAGCTTATGGCAGCAGAATTCACCCCTCCACTTT.

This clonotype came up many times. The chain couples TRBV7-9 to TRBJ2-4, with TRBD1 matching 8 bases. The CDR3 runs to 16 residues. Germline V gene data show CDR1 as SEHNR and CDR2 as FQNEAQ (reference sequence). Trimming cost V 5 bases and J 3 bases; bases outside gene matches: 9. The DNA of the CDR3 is TGTGCCAGCAGCCCACCAGGGGGCGCTGGCAAAAACATTCAGTACTTC. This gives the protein CASSPPGGAGKNIQYF.

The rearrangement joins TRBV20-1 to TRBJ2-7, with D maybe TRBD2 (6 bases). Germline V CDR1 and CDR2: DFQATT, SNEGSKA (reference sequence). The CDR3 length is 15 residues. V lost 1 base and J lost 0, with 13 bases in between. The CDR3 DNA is TGCAGTGCTAGAGTGGGCGGGGCCAGCTCCTACGAGCAGTACTTC. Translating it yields CSARVGGASSYEQYF.

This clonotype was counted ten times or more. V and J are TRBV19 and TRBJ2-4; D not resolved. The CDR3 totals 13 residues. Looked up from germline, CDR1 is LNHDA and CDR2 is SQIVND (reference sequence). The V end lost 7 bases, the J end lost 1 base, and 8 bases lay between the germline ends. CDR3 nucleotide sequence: TGTGCCAGTATTTCCAGGGCCAAAAACATTCAGTACTTC. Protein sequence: CASISRAKNIQYF. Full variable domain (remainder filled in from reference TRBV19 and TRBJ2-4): DGGITQSPKYLFRKEGQNVTLSCEQNLNHDAMYWYRQDPGQGLRLIYYSQIVNDFQKGDIAEGYSVSREKKESFPLTVTSAQKNPTAFYLCASISRAKNIQYFGAGTRLSVL.

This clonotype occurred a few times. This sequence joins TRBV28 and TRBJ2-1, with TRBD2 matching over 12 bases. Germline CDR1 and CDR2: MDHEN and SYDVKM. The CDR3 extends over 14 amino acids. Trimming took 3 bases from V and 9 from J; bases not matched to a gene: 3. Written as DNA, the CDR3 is TGTGCCAGCAGTTTCTTGACTAGCGGGAGTGAGCAGTTCTTC. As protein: CASSFLTSGSEQFF.

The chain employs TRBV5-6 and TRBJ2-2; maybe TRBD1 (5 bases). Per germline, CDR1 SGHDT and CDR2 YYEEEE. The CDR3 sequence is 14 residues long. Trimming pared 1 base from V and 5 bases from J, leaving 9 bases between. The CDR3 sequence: CASSLWTLTGELFF. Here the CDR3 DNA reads TGTGCCAGCAGCTTGTGGACACTGACCGGGGAGCTGTTTTTT.

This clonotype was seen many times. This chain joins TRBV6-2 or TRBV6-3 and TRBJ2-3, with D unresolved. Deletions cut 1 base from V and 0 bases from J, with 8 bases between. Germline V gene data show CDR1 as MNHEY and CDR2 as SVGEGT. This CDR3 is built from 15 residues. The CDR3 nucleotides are TGTGCCAGCAGTTACTGGGGTGGAAGCACAGATACGCAGTATTTT. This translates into CASSYWGGSTDTQYF.

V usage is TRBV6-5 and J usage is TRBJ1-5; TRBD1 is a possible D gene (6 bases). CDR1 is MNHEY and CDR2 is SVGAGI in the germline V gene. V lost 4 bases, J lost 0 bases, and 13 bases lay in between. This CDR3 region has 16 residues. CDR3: CASSLLRGDSNQPQHF. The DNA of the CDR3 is TGTGCCAGCAGTTTGTTAAGGGGGGATAGCAATCAGCCCCAGCATTTT.

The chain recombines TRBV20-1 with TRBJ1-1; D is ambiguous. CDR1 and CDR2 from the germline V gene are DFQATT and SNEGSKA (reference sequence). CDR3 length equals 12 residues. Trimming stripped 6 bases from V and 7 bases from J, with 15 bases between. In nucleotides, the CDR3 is TGCAGTGCCCAGAGGATTACCAGTGAAGCTTTCTTT. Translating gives CSAQRITSEAFF.

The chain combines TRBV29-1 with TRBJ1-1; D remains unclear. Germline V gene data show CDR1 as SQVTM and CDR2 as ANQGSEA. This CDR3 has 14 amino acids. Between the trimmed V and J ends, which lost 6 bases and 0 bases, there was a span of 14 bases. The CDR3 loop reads CSVARTPVNTEAFF. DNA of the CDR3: TGCAGCGTGGCCCGGACTCCGGTGAACACTGAAGCTTTCTTT. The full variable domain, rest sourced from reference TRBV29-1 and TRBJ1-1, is SAVISQKPSRDICQRGTSLTIQCQVDSQVTMMFWYRQQPGQSLTLIATANQGSEATYESGFVIDKFPISRPNLTFSTLTVSNMSPEDSSIYLCSVARTPVNTEAFFGQGTRLTVV.

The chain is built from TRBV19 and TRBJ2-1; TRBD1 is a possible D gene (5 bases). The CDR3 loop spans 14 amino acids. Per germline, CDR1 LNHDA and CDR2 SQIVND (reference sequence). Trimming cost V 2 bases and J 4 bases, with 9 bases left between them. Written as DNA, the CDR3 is TGTGCCAGTAGTATACAGGGTATTTACAATGAGCAGTTCTTC. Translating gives CASSIQGIYNEQFF.

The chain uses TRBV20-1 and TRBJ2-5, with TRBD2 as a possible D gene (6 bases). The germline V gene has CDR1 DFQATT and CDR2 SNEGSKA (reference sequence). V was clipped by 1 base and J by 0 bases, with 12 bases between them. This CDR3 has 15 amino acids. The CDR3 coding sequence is TGCAGTGCTAGAGCGGCGGGGACGTACCAAGAGACCCAGTACTTC. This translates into CSARAAGTYQETQYF.

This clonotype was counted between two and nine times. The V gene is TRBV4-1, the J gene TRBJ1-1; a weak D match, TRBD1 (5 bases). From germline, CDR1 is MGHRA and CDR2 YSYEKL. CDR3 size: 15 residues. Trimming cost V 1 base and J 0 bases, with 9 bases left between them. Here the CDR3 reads CASSQVSGLNTEAFF. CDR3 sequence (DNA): TGCGCCAGCAGCCAAGTGTCAGGGCTGAACACTGAAGCTTTCTTT.

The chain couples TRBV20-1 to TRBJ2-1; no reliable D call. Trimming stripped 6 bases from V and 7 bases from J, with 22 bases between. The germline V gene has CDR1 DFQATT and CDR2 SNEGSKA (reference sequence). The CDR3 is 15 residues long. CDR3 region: CSAISTFLPRNEQFF. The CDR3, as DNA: TGCAGTGCCATATCGACATTCCTGCCGCGGAATGAGCAGTTCTTC.

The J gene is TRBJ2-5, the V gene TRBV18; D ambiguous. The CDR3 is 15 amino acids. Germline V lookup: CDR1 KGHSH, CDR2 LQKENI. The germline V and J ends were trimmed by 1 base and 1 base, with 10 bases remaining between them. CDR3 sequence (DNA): TGTGCCAGCTCACCACGTGGGTTTCGCCAAGAGACCCAGTACTTC. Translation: CASSPRGFRQETQYF.

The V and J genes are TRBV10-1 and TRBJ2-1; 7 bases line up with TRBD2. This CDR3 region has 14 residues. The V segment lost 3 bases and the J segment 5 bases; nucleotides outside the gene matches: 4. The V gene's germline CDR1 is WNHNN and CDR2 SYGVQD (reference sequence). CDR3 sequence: CASSDPGLNNEQFF. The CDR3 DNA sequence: TGCGCCAGCAGTGATCCGGGACTAAACAATGAGCAGTTCTTC.

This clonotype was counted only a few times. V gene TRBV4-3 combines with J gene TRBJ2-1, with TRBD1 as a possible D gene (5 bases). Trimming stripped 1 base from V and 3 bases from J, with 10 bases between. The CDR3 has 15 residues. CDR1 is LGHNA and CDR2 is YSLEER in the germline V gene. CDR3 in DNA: TGCGCCAGCAGCCAAGGAGGCAGGGACTACAATGAGCAGTTCTTC. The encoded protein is CASSQGGRDYNEQFF.

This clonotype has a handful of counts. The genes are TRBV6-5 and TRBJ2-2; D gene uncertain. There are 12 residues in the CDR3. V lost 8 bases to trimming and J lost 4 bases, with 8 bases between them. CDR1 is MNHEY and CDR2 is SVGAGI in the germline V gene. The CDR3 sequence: CASRISTGELFF. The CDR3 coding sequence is TGTGCCAGCCGGATAAGCACCGGGGAGCTGTTTTTT.

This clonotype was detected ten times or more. Here the CDR3 reads CSANWASGTADTQYF. Written as DNA, the CDR3 is TGCAGTGCTAATTGGGCTAGCGGGACCGCAGATACGCAGTATTTT. The chain is built from TRBV20-1 and TRBJ2-3, with 9 bases aligning to TRBD2. J gave up 4 bases and V 4 bases, and 9 bases lay outside the gene matches. The CDR3 runs to 15 residues. Germline CDR1 DFQATT, CDR2 SNEGSKA (reference sequence).

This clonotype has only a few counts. CDR3 in DNA: TGCAGTGCTAAGGGACTAGCGGACTACGAGCAGTACTTC. As protein: CSAKGLADYEQYF. The chain carries TRBV20-1 and TRBJ2-7, with 11 bases that match TRBD2. From germline, CDR1 is DFQATT and CDR2 SNEGSKA (reference sequence). Trimming removed 4 bases from V and 3 bases from J; junction bases left unmatched: 2. The CDR3 loop spans 13 amino acids.

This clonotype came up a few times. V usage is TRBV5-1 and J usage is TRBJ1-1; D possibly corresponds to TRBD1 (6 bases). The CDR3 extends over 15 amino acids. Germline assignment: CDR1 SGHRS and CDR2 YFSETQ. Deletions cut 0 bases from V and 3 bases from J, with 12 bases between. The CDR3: CASSLAKGGYTEAFF. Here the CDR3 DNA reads TGCGCCAGCAGCTTGGCCAAAGGGGGTTACACTGAAGCTTTCTTT.

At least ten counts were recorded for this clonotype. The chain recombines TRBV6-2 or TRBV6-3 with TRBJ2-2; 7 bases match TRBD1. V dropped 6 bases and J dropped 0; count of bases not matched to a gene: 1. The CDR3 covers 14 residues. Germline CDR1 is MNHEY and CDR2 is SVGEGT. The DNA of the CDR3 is TGTGCCAGCAGACAGGGGACGAACACCGGGGAGCTGTTTTTT. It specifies CASRQGTNTGELFF.